The 20 T cell receptor beta chains given below trace back to one sample, sequenced in a study of beta chain features in type 1 diabetes. Study-level results: Shortening that was moderate but significant affected the TCRB CDR3s of Type 1 diabetes patients in all four CD4+ subsets.

These receptors' antigens are unknown. Of the isolated RNA, all was reverse transcribed, and so the sequenced material was expressed TCRB transcripts. TCRdb's table, derived via immunoSEQ multiplex PCR, lists solely in-frame clones and lacks some. Among about 120,000 clones listed, about 17% were seen once. Sequences were obtained from central memory CD4+ T cells from blood. These receptors came from a young man with type 1 diabetes.

The genes are TRBV7-8 and TRBJ2-2, with D unresolved. V lost 5 bases to trimming and J lost 5 bases, with 6 bases between them. Germline CDR1 and CDR2: SGHVS and FQNEAQ. CDR3 length: 12 amino acids. CDR3 in DNA: TGTGCCAGCAGCCTTCAGACCGGGGAGCTGTTTTTT. This sequence encodes CASSLQTGELFF. The complete variable domain, with remaining parts taken from reference TRBV7-8 and TRBJ2-2, reads GAGVSQSPRYKVAKRGQDVALRCDPISGHVSLFWYQQALGQGPEFLTYFQNEAQLDKSGLPSDRFFAERPEGSVSTLKIQRTQQEDSAVYLCASSLQTGELFFGEGSRLTVL.

This clone was observed a handful of times. The V and J genes are TRBV7-6 and TRBJ2-1; possible D gene TRBD2, 7 bases. This CDR3 comprises 13 residues. With 9 bases removed from V and 12 bases from J, the gap between germline ends came to 21 bases. CDR1 SGHVS and CDR2 FNYEAQ come from the germline V gene. CDR3 DNA: TGTGCCAGTACGCCAAACCCGGGGGGCTTGCAGTTCTTC. Translation gives CASTPNPGGLQFF.

This clone was seen only a few times. The rearrangement joins TRBV27 to TRBJ1-3, with unresolved D. CDR1 and CDR2 from the germline V gene are MNHEY and SMNVEV (reference sequence). CDR3 length: 17 residues. Trimming left V 4 bases short and J 0 bases short, with 16 bases between. The CDR3 region is CASSYRDPFISGNTIYF. The CDR3 DNA follows: TGTGCCAGCAGTTACCGGGATCCTTTTATCTCTGGAAACACCATATATTTT.

The chain carries TRBV7-2 and TRBJ2-5; 9 bases are shared with TRBD2. J gave up 5 bases and V 5 bases, and 12 bases lay outside the gene matches. The germline V gene has CDR1 SGHTA and CDR2 FQGNSA. The CDR3 is 16 amino acids. The CDR3 region is CASSRAGGASGETQYF. The CDR3 region has the DNA TGTGCCAGCAGCCGTGCGGGGGGGGCCTCCGGGGAGACCCAGTACTTC.

This clone was found a few times. The gene calls are TRBV7-2 and TRBJ2-3; D is uncertain. The germline V gene encodes CDR1 SGHTA and CDR2 FQGNSA. The CDR3 spans 15 residues. V was shortened by 2 bases and J by 0 bases, with 9 bases between the two germline ends. The chain's CDR3 is CASSLQGTSTDTQYF. CDR3 nucleotide sequence: TGTGCCAGCAGCTTACAAGGTACTAGCACAGATACGCAGTATTTT.

Worth noting for this clone: The sample holds other DNA sequences that translate to the same CDR3. This chain connects TRBV7-8 to TRBJ1-5; 8 positions match TRBD1. Looked up from germline, CDR1 is SGHVS and CDR2 is FQNEAQ. V lost 5 bases and J lost 2; bases outside the gene matches: 5. The CDR3 covers 15 residues. DNA of the CDR3: TGTGCCAGCAGCCTACAGGGGGTTGGCAATCAGCCCCAGCATTTT. Translation: CASSLQGVGNQPQHF.

Many counts were recorded for this clone. This sequence joins TRBV5-6 and TRBJ2-7, with D perhaps TRBD1 or TRBD2 (6 bases each). Deletions cut 3 bases from V and 4 bases from J, with 17 bases between. This CDR3 contains 15 residues. Germline CDR1 is SGHDT and CDR2 is YYEEEE. Here the CDR3 reads CASSSLGGQGYEQYF. The CDR3 nucleotides are TGTGCCAGCAGCTCCCTCGGGGGACAAGGGTACGAGCAGTACTTC.

The CDR3 nucleotides are TGTGCCAGCAGTGAAGGGCCTAGCGACTCCGGGGAGCTGTTTTTT. Its translation: CASSEGPSDSGELFF. The chain uses TRBV2 and TRBJ2-2; maybe TRBD2 (6 bases). Germline CDR1 is SNHLY and CDR2 is FYNNEI. This CDR3 has 15 residues. Trimming shortened V by 1 base and J by 6 bases, and 12 bases separated the two germline ends.

This clone turned up a few times. V usage is TRBV4-2 and J usage is TRBJ1-1; D may be TRBD1 (5 bases). This CDR3 has 15 residues. Trimming pared 3 bases from V and 3 bases from J, leaving 14 bases between. Germline loops: CDR1 LGHNA, CDR2 YNFKEQ. The CDR3 loop reads CASSQETGEHTEAFF. CDR3 bases: TGTGCCAGCAGCCAGGAAACAGGAGAGCACACTGAAGCTTTCTTT.

This clone was seen a handful of times. This rearrangement joins TRBV19 to TRBJ2-1; 7 bases align to TRBD2. Looked up from germline, CDR1 is LNHDA and CDR2 is SQIVND (reference sequence). V dropped 1 base and J dropped 0; count of bases not matched to a gene: 0. This CDR3 has 15 residues. The CDR3 bases are TGTGCCAGTAGTATAGGGGAGGGCTCCTACAATGAGCAGTTCTTC. Translated, it gives CASSIGEGSYNEQFF.

By sample fraction, this clone is medium-sized (0.01 to 0.1%). V gene TRBV25-1 combines with J gene TRBJ1-2, with TRBD1 as a possible D gene (5 bases). The ends were cut back, 1 base at V and 4 bases at J, with 13 bases in the middle. Germline V lookup: CDR1 MGHDK, CDR2 SYGVNS. CDR3 length equals 15 residues. The CDR3 loop reads CASSESRRASYGYTF. The CDR3 nucleotides are TGTGCCAGCAGTGAATCCCGCAGGGCTAGCTATGGCTACACCTTC.

The V gene is TRBV29-1, the J gene TRBJ2-3; TRBD1 matches 7 bases. Trimming removed 4 bases from V and 1 base from J; junction bases left unmatched: 11. CDR1 is SQVTM and CDR2 is ANQGSEA in the germline V gene. CDR3 length: 16 residues. As DNA, the CDR3 is TGCAGCGTTGCACAGGGGCGCGGGCCGGGCACAGATACGCAGTATTTT. This gives the protein CSVAQGRGPGTDTQYF.

This clone was recorded only once. The rearrangement uses TRBV7-9 and TRBJ1-4; D is possibly TRBD1 (5 bases). CDR1 SEHNR and CDR2 FQNEAQ come from the germline V gene (reference sequence). This CDR3 spans 12 amino acids. V gave up 7 bases and J gave up 8 bases, with 11 bases separating them. The CDR3 nucleotides read TGTGCCAGCACCTTTGCAGGGGAAAAACTGTTTTTT. As protein: CASTFAGEKLFF.

This clone was seen only a few times. The same CDR3 arises from other DNA sequences in this sample as well. The V and J genes are TRBV7-9 and TRBJ2-5, with D possibly being TRBD1 (6 bases). The CDR3 has 14 amino acids. Germline assignment: CDR1 SEHNR and CDR2 FQNEAQ (reference sequence). Trimming left V 4 bases short and J 7 bases short, with 16 bases between. The CDR3 DNA follows: TGTGCCAGCAGCTCCCGGACTGGGGGCGGGACCCAGTACTTC. Translating it yields CASSSRTGGGTQYF.

The chain combines TRBV4-1 with TRBJ2-1, with 8 bases fitting TRBD2. Trimming at V came to 4 bases and at J to 6 bases, leaving 17 bases not matched to a gene. Per the germline V gene, CDR1 is MGHRA and CDR2 is YSYEKL. The CDR3 runs 18 residues. The CDR3 DNA follows: TGCGCCAGCAGCCTCCTTGCGGGGGGCCGTGGTCGCGGCAATGAGCAGTTCTTC. This sequence encodes CASSLLAGGRGRGNEQFF.

This clone turned up a few times. The gene calls are TRBV7-9 and TRBJ2-5, with TRBD2 as a possible D gene (6 bases). The CDR3 has 13 amino acids. The V end was cut by 8 bases, the J end by 5 bases, with 15 bases between. The germline V gene has CDR1 SEHNR and CDR2 FQNEAQ (reference sequence). The CDR3 reads CASDRGAGETQYF. CDR3 nucleotides: TGTGCCAGCGACCGAGGGGCGGGGGAGACCCAGTACTTC.

This clone was detected many times. The V call is TRBV29-1, the J call TRBJ2-1, with TRBD2 matching over 7 bases. V lost 5 bases and J lost 0; bases outside the gene matches: 4. The V gene's germline CDR1 is SQVTM and CDR2 ANQGSEA. This CDR3 has 14 residues. CDR3 amino acids: CSVLLADSYNEQFF. The CDR3 DNA is TGCAGCGTTCTCCTAGCGGACTCCTACAATGAGCAGTTCTTC.

The V and J genes are TRBV7-6 and TRBJ2-6, with TRBD2 as a possible D gene (6 bases). The CDR3 runs 19 residues. Trimming shortened V by 1 base and J by 0 bases, and 16 bases separated the two germline ends. CDR1 SGHVS and CDR2 FNYEAQ come from the germline V gene. The CDR3 DNA follows: TGTGCCAGCAGCTTAGAGGGCTGGCGGGGAGGCTCTGGGGCCAACGTCCTGACTTTC. Protein: CASSLEGWRGGSGANVLTF. Together with reference TRBV7-6 and TRBJ2-6, the CDR3 gives the full variable domain: GAGVSQSPRYKVTKRGQDVALRCDPISGHVSLYWYRQALGQGPEFLTYFNYEAQQDKSGLPNDRFSAERPEGSISTLTIQRTEQRDSAMYRCASSLEGWRGGSGANVLTFGAGSRLTVL.

This clone has only a few counts. This sequence joins TRBV7-2 and TRBJ2-3, with a possible D match to TRBD2 (6 bases). This CDR3 is 15 amino acids long. Germline lookup yields CDR1 SGHTA and CDR2 FQGNSA. Trimming removed 5 bases from V and 2 bases from J, with 14 bases in between. Here the CDR3 reads CASSPTRTHTDTQYF. The CDR3 DNA is TGTGCCAGCAGCCCGACTAGGACACACACAGATACGCAGTATTTT.

This clone occurred a few times. The chain carries TRBV7-9 and TRBJ2-7; no definite D call. CDR1 is SEHNR and CDR2 is FQNEAQ in the germline V gene (reference sequence). Deletions cut 3 bases from V and 7 bases from J, with 19 bases between. The CDR3 loop spans 15 amino acids. CDR3 DNA: TGTGCCAGCAGCTTGTTACTTGGCACACCGTTAGAGCAGTACTTC. Its translation is CASSLLLGTPLEQYF. Based on the CDR3 plus reference TRBV7-9 and TRBJ2-7, the full variable domain is DTGVSQNPRHKITKRGQNVTFRCDPISEHNRLYWYRQTLGQGPEFLTYFQNEAQLEKSRLLSDRFSAERPKGSFSTLEIQRTEQGDSAMYLCASSLLLGTPLEQYFGPGTRLTVT.